This T cell receptor (beta chain) was captured by sequencing in a study of T cell repertoires in cytomegalovirus infection. At the level of the study: Indications came from public TCR beta signatures; they pointed to CMV infection and to a matching HLA type.

This clonotype was seen only a few times. Its specificity is unknown. From the reads, TCRdb called clonotypes with MiXCR, one entry per CDR3 protein. The sample consists of more than 300,000 distinct CDR3 sequences, nearly 35% of them appearing once. Points from the study as a whole: Carriers of CMV and the relevant HLA type were discriminated by public TCR beta frequency.

Germline V gene sequence: CDR1 SGHRS, CDR2 YFSETQ. With V trimmed by 4 bases and J by 0 bases, 13 bases remained unmatched. The CDR3 loop spans 19 amino acids. This sequence originates from a human donor in good health (CMV status not recorded). Some clones in this sample may be carry-over from other donors' samples. The V gene is TRBV5-1, the J gene TRBJ2-1; TRBD2 agrees at 10 bases. Sequenced material: cultured PBMCs, taken from culture after CMV antigen stimulation. CDR3 sequence (DNA): TGCGCCAGCAGCCGGGGACCTTCGACTAGCGGGTTCTCCTACAATGAGCAGTTCTTC. Protein: CASSRGPSTSGFSYNEQFF.